The TCR beta chain under discussion was sequenced for a study of beta chain features in type 1 diabetes. CDR3 length: 18 residues. Looked up from germline, CDR1 is SGHDN and CDR2 is FVKESK. Trimming took 4 bases from V and 5 from J; bases not matched to a gene: 9. Findings and limits, study-wide: Since sequencing was performed on cDNA, cells with high TCR expression could be over-represented. The study left unresolved whether HLA type influences TCRB rearrangement.

All of the isolated RNA was reverse transcribed, so expressed TCRB transcripts were sequenced. Some clones are missing from TCRdb's copy, which holds only in-frame ones; the method was immunoSEQ multiplex PCR. The sample records around 250,000 clones, about 25% being singletons. This clone was detected only a few times. Its antigen remains unidentified. One heparinised draw of blood, averaging about 116 mL, came from each donor. Naive, central memory, regulatory and stem cell-like memory cells within the CD4+ compartment were sorted using CD45RO/CCR7/CD25/CD127/CD95/CD27. The material sequenced was central memory CD4+ T cells from blood. The clonotype comes from a man aged 30-40 years in good health. This rearrangement joins TRBV14 to TRBJ2-1; 15 bases match TRBD2. As DNA, the CDR3 is TGTGCCAGCAGCCCTGGGACTAGCGGGGGGACACGGAACAATGAGCAGTTCTTC. Translated: CASSPGTSGGTRNNEQFF.